What follows is one T cell receptor beta chain and its context. One end of the junction does not line up with germline, which may come from a read error. Looked up from germline, CDR1 is DFQATT and CDR2 is SNEGSKA (reference sequence). CDR3 length: 11 amino acids. These data belong to a study of cytomegalovirus exposure and HLA in healthy donors. Use of 60 Vbeta and 13 Jbeta primers characterized the PCR. Measured with immunoSEQ multiplex PCR; TCRdb has only the in-frame clones, and not every one. Its listing shows around 74,000 clones. The sequencing input was PBMCs. The sequence was obtained from a man aged 25 to 45 in good health and CMV-seronegative. The V and J genes are TRBV20-1 and TRBJ1-3; the match to TRBD1 covers 10 bases. CDR3 in amino acids: CSAHPGQGGGF. Written as DNA, the CDR3 is TGCAGTGCTCACCCCGGACAGGGGGGAGGTTTT.